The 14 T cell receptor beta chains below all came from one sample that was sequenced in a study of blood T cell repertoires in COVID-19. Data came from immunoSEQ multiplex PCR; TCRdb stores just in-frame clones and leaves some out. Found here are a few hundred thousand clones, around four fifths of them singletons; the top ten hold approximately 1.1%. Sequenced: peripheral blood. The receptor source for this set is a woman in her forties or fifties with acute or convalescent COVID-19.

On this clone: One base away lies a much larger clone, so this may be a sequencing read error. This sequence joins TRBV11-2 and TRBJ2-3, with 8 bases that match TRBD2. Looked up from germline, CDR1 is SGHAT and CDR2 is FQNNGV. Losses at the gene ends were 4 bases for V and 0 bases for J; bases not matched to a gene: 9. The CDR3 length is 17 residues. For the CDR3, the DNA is TGTGCCAGCAGCTGCCGGGGTAGCGGGGTGAGCACAGATACGCAGTATTTT. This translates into CASSCRGSGVSTDTQYF.

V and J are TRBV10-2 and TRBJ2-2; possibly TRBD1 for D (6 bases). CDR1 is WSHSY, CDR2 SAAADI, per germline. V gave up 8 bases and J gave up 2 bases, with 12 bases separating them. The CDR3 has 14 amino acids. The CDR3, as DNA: TGCGCCAGCGACCCGGGACAAAACACCGGGGAGCTGTTTTTT. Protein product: CASDPGQNTGELFF.

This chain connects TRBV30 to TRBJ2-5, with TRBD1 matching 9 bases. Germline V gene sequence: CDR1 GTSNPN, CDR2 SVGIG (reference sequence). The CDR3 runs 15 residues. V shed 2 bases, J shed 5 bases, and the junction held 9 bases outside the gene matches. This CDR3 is CAWSKTGGAWETQYF. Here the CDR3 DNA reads TGTGCCTGGAGTAAAACAGGGGGCGCATGGGAGACCCAGTACTTC.

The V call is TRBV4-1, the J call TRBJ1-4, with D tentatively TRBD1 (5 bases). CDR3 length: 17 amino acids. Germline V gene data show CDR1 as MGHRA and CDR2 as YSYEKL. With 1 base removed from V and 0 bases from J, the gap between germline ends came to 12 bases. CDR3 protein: CASSQGLTGATNEKLFF. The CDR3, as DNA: TGCGCCAGCAGCCAAGGATTAACAGGAGCAACTAATGAAAAACTGTTTTTT.

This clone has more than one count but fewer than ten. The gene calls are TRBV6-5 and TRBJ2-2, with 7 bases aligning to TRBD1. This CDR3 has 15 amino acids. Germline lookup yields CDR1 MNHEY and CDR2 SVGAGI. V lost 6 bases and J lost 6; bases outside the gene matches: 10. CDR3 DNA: TGTGCCAGCAGCAAATTGACAGGGTCCCCCGGGGAGCTGTTTTTT. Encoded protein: CASSKLTGSPGELFF.

The CDR3 loop reads CASSLLDRGTEAFF. The CDR3 nucleotides read TGTGCCAGCAGCTTACTCGACAGGGGCACTGAAGCTTTCTTT. V usage is TRBV7-2 and J usage is TRBJ1-1; 8 bases align to TRBD1. V shed 2 bases, J shed 4 bases, and the junction held 3 bases outside the gene matches. Germline values: CDR1 SGHTA, CDR2 FQGNSA. The CDR3 runs 14 residues.

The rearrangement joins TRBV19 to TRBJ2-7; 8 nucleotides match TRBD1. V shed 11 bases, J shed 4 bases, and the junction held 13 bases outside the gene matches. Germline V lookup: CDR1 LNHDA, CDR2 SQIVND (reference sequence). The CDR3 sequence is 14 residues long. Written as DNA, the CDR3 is TGTGCCCCCTTTATAACAGGGGGGAATTACGAGCAGTACTTC. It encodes CAPFITGGNYEQYF.

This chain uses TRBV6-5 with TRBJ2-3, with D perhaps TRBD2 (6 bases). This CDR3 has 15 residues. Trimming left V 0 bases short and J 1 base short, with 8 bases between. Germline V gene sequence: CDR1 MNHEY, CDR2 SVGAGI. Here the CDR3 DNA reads TGTGCCAGCAGTTACTCGGCTAGCGGCACAGATACGCAGTATTTT. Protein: CASSYSASGTDTQYF.

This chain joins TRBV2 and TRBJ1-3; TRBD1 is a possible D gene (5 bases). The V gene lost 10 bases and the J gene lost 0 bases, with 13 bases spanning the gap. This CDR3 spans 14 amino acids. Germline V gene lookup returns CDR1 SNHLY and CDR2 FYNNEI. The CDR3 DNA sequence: TGTGCCACCACGACAGATCTCTCTGGAAACACCATATATTTT. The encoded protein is CATTTDLSGNTIYF. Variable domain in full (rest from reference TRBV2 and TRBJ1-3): EPEVTQTPSHQVTQMGQEVILRCVPISNHLYFYWYRQILGQKVEFLVSFYNNEISEKSEIFDDQFSVERPDGSNFTLKIRSTKLEDSAMYFCATTTDLSGNTIYFGEGSWLTVV.

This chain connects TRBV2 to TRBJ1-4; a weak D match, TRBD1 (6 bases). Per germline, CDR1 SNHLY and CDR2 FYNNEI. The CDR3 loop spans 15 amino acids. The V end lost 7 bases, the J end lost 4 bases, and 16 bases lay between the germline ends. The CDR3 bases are TGTGCCAGCAATGTCCAGGGGTCCCTTAATGAAAAACTGTTTTTT. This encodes CASNVQGSLNEKLFF.

The CDR3, as DNA: TGTGCCAGCAGCCTTGGGACAGGCCCTGGGACAGATACGCAGTATTTT. Its translation is CASSLGTGPGTDTQYF. The rearrangement links TRBV11-2 to TRBJ2-3, with 8 positions matching TRBD1. The germline CDR1 and CDR2 sequences are SGHAT and FQNNGV. V was clipped by 5 bases and J by 3 bases; unmatched bases: 10. CDR3 length equals 16 residues.

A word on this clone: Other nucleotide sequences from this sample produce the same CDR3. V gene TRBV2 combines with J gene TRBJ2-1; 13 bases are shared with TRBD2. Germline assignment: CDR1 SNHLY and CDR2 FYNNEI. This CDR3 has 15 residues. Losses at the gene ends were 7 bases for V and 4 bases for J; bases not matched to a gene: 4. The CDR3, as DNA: TGTGCCAGCACCGAGGGACTAGCGGGATACAATGAGCAGTTCTTC. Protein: CASTEGLAGYNEQFF.

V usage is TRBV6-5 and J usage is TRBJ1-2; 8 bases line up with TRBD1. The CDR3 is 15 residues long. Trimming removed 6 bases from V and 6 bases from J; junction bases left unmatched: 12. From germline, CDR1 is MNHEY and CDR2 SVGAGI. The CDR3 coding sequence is TGTGCCAGCAGATCCGGACAGGGAGGGCCTAATGGCTACACCTTC. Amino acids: CASRSGQGGPNGYTF.

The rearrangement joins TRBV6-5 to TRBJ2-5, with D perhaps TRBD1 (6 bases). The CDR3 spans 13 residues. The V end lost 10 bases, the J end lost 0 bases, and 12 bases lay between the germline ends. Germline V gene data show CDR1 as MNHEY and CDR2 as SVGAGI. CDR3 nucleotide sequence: TGTGCCACCCAGGGGACGGACCAAGAGACCCAGTACTTC. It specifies CATQGTDQETQYF.